This T cell receptor beta chain was sequenced during a study of Ad26.COV2.S vaccination and SARS-CoV-2 variants. Here immunoSEQ multiplex PCR was the method, and the copy in TCRdb shows in-frame clones only, minus some. The sample lists about 320,000 clones; 70% to 90% were seen once. Findings and caveats of the study: Vaccine recipients showed a spike-specific TCR breadth that was higher than in placebo recipients.

Remarks on this clone: What it binds is not known.

Treatment here: some 20 received Ad26.COV2.S at low or high dose, single or two shots; a few received placebo; per-sample allocation not given. Specimen acquisition occurred on day 63 following the initial vaccine or placebo injection. This TCR derives from a person aged 18-65 years who received the Ad26.COV2.S COVID-19 vaccine or a placebo. The specimen was peripheral blood, collected in a trial of Ad26.COV2.S vaccine versus placebo.

The CDR3 region is CASSLTGELPKGYGYTF. In DNA form, the CDR3 reads TGTGCCAGCAGTTTGACAGGAGAACTTCCTAAGGGGTATGGCTACACCTTC. The chain has TRBV28 and TRBJ1-2; perhaps TRBD1 as D (6 bases). The length of the CDR3 is 17 residues. V lost 3 bases to trimming and J lost 5 bases, with 22 bases between them. From germline, CDR1 is MDHEN and CDR2 SYDVKM.